The sequence of this T cell receptor (beta chain) was determined in a study of blood T cell repertoires in COVID-19. In the study overall: T cells, B-cell-depleted T cells, or PBMCs provided the cDNA or gDNA that served as material.

Methods used by the authors: Researchers report that nucleated cell counts were estimated from reference gene primer amplification. The table came from immunoSEQ multiplex PCR; TCRdb's copy has only in-frame clones and leaves some out. The V and J calls and clone size are taken from that table; D and trimming were inferred from the DNA. The table lists about 220,000 clones, roughly 85% of them singletons. Participants' own reports of clinical history determined their cohort assignment. In its sample, this clone was seen a few times. Sequencing was performed on PBMCs or T cells enriched from blood (not recorded which). This TCR derives from a woman in her thirties or forties with acute COVID-19.

The CDR3 spells CASSLGVSDNQPQHF. In nucleotides, the CDR3 is TGTGCCAGCAGTTTAGGGGTATCGGACAATCAGCCCCAGCATTTT. J is TRBJ1-5 and V is TRBV9; weak D call: TRBD1 (5 bases). The CDR3 sequence is 15 residues long. Germline assignment: CDR1 SGDLS and CDR2 YYNGEE. V lost 5 bases, J lost 3 bases, and 15 bases lay in between.